This TCR beta chain was identified during a study of T cell clonality in common variable immunodeficiency. Looked up from germline, CDR1 is SNHLY and CDR2 is FYNNEI. J gave up 1 base and V 10 bases, and 6 bases lay outside the gene matches. The CDR3 length is 13 residues. The table lists this clone with many counts. The read comes to an end 3 residues before the CDR3 does, leaving the germline J gene to fill in the end. The method was immunoSEQ multiplex PCR; TCRdb's version includes in-frame clones alone and lacks a portion of them. The data show roughly 43,000 clones, with none appearing a single time.

This TCR derives from a person aged 18-70 years in good health. Sequenced sample: peripheral blood mononuclear cells. V is TRBV2 and J is TRBJ2-7; 8 nucleotides match TRBD2. The CDR3: CAIRSGSSYEQYF. CDR3 DNA (partial): TGTGCCATACGGAGCGGGAGTTCCTACGAG. Full variable domain (outside the CDR3, taken from reference TRBV2 and TRBJ2-7): EPEVTQTPSHQVTQMGQEVILRCVPISNHLYFYWYRQILGQKVEFLVSFYNNEISEKSEIFDDQFSVERPDGSNFTLKIRSTKLEDSAMYFCAIRSGSSYEQYFGPGTRLTVT.